Listed below are T cell receptor beta chains from one sample, sequenced in a study of OX40 agonist ivuxolimab in advanced cancers. The protocol was immunoSEQ multiplex PCR, while the TCRdb copy is restricted to in-frame clones and leaves out a portion. The data contain tens of thousands of clones, 80% to 90% of them singletons. This material consisted of CD4+ or CD8+ T cells sorted from blood, taken in a trial of the OX40 agonist ivuxolimab. Receptors originate from an adult with an advanced solid tumor such as melanoma, head and neck, liver or kidney cancer. Each CDR3 is given with its conserved first and last residue. The D gene is left open where the match is weak. Expanded clones are given a class, and other clones once, few, many or no size at all.

clone_size,d_call,v_call,j_call,cdr3_aa,cdr3_nt
.,TRBD1,TRBV5-8,TRBJ2-7,CASRPGQLSYEQYF,TGTGCCAGCAGGCCGGGACAGCTCTCCTACGAGCAGTACTTC
.,.,TRBV21-1,TRBJ1-5,CASSTPRPDRSNQPQHF,TGTGCCAGCAGCACCCCACGACCCGACAGGAGTAATCAGCCCCAGCATTTT
.,TRBD2,TRBV18,TRBJ2-7,CASSRGTSGLSYEQYF,TGTGCCAGCTCACGGGGGACTAGCGGACTGTCCTACGAGCAGTACTTC
.,.,TRBV4-2,TRBJ1-2,CASSQDQVYGYTF,TGTGCCAGCAGCCAAGACCAGGTCTATGGCTACACCTTC
.,TRBD1,TRBV5-1,TRBJ2-5,CASSLGDSQETQYF,TGCGCCAGCAGCTTGGGGGACAGCCAAGAGACCCAGTACTTC
.,TRBD1,TRBV10-1,TRBJ2-7,CASSEYRTGTEQYF,TGCGCCAGCAGTGAGTACAGGACAGGTACCGAGCAGTACTTC
once,.,TRBV29-1,TRBJ2-5,CSVRVGQETQYF,TGCAGCGTTCGGGTGGGCCAAGAGACCCAGTACTTC
.,TRBD2,TRBV12-5,TRBJ2-7,CASVSGGLDEQYF,TGTGCTAGTGTTTCGGGGGGTTTGGACGAGCAGTACTTC
.,TRBD2,TRBV28,TRBJ2-1,CASSLGTSGKNEQFF,TGTGCCAGCAGTTTAGGGACTAGCGGGAAAAATGAGCAGTTCTTC
.,TRBD1,TRBV28,TRBJ2-1,CASTSGQGAPQFF,TGTGCCAGCACCTCAGGACAGGGGGCGCCCCAGTTCTTC
.,.,TRBV21-1,TRBJ1-4,CASSKLRQNEKLFF,TGTGCCAGCAGCAAGTTAAGACAGAATGAAAAACTGTTTTTT
.,TRBD2,TRBV28,TRBJ2-2,CASSPPAGGTGELFF,TGTGCCAGCAGTCCCCCGGCGGGAGGCACCGGGGAGCTGTTTTTT
.,.,TRBV7-8,TRBJ2-3,CASSLDRGDTQYF,TGTGCCAGCAGCTTAGATAGGGGAGATACGCAGTATTTT
.,TRBD1,TRBV5-1,TRBJ2-1,CASSPTTGARTFNNEQFF,TGCGCCAGCAGCCCAACTACAGGGGCCAGGACTTTTAACAATGAGCAGTTCTTC
.,.,TRBV28,TRBJ1-5,CATRGDQPQHF,TGTGCCACCCGTGGAGATCAGCCCCAGCATTTT
.,TRBD2,TRBV30,TRBJ2-2,CAWSADSGANTGELFF,TGTGCCTGGAGTGCCGATAGCGGGGCGAACACCGGGGAGCTGTTTTTT
few,.,TRBV5-8,TRBJ2-6,CASSSDRGGSGANVLTF,TGTGCCAGCAGCTCGGACAGAGGAGGCTCTGGGGCCAACGTCCTGACTTTC
.,.,TRBV4-3,TRBJ2-3,CASSQGPTDTQYF,TGCGCCAGCAGCCAAGGGCCTACAGATACGCAGTATTTT
few,.,TRBV28,TRBJ1-5,CASKPGGGGNQPQHF,TGTGCCAGCAAACCCGGTGGGGGGGGCAATCAGCCCCAGCATTTT
.,TRBD2,TRBV7-2,TRBJ2-2,CASRGLAGAHRGGELFF,TGTGCCAGCAGGGGACTAGCGGGGGCCCATCGAGGCGGGGAGCTGTTTTTT
.,.,TRBV14,TRBJ2-5,CASSPPSQGFQETQYF,TGTGCCAGCAGCCCACCCAGCCAGGGGTTCCAAGAGACCCAGTACTTC
once,.,TRBV5-1,TRBJ2-5,CASSLVGSGQETQYF,TGCGCCAGCAGCTTGGTAGGTAGCGGCCAAGAGACCCAGTACTTC
few,TRBD1,TRBV30,TRBJ1-6,CAWVGTGGFSPLHF,TGTGCCTGGGTCGGGACAGGGGGCTTTTCACCCCTCCACTTT
once,TRBD2,TRBV28,TRBJ2-2,CASSSPGGNTGELFF,TGTGCCAGCAGCTCCCCGGGAGGGAACACCGGGGAGCTGTTTTTT
.,.,TRBV4-2,TRBJ1-5,CASSQDGKEDQPQHF,TGTGCCAGCAGCCAAGATGGGAAAGAAGATCAGCCCCAGCATTTT
.,.,TRBV5-1,TRBJ1-6,CASSQGTSPSPLHF,TGCGCCAGCAGCCAAGGGACAAGTCCTTCACCCCTCCACTTT
.,.,TRBV5-1,TRBJ2-3,CASSLDRLTDTQYF,TGCGCCAGCAGCTTGGACAGGTTAACAGATACGCAGTATTTT
.,.,TRBV7-3,TRBJ2-7,CASSLTLYEQYF,TGTGCCAGCAGCTTGACCCTCTACGAGCAGTACTTC
.,.,TRBV6-1,TRBJ2-2,CAIKVGLGDTGELFF,TGTGCCATTAAGGTGGGGCTAGGGGACACCGGGGAGCTGTTTTTT
.,TRBD1,TRBV18,TRBJ2-3,CASSGQASTDTQYF,TGTGCCAGCTCGGGACAGGCTAGCACAGATACGCAGTATTTT
.,.,TRBV19,TRBJ2-6,CASSLGSGANVLTF,TGTGCCAGTAGTTTAGGCTCTGGGGCCAACGTCCTGACTTTC
.,TRBD1,TRBV2,TRBJ2-7,CASRENRDRGYEQYF,TGTGCCAGCAGGGAAAACCGGGACAGGGGATACGAGCAGTACTTC
.,TRBD1,TRBV18,TRBJ1-2,CASSPLSDRGHFSYGYTF,TGTGCCAGCTCACCATTGTCGGACAGGGGGCACTTCAGCTATGGCTACACCTTC
.,.,TRBV5-6,TRBJ2-3,CASSLSRGPTDTQYF,TGTGCCAGCAGCTTGAGTCGGGGGCCCACAGATACGCAGTATTTT
.,.,TRBV6-1,TRBJ1-5,CASSWGRTYQPQHF,TGTGCCAGCAGCTGGGGACGGACCTATCAGCCCCAGCATTTT